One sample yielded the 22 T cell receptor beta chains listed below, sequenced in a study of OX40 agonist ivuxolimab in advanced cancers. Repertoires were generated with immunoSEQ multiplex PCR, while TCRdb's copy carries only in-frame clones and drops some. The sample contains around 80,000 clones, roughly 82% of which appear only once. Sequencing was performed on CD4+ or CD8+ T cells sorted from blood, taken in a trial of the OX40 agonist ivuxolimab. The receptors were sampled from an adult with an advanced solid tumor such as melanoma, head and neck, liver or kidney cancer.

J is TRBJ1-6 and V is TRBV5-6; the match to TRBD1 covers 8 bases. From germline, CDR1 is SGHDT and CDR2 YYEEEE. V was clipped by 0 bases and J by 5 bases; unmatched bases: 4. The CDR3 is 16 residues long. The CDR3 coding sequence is TGTGCCAGCAGCTTGGGGGTGACAGGGGATAATTCACCCCTCCACTTT. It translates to CASSLGVTGDNSPLHF.

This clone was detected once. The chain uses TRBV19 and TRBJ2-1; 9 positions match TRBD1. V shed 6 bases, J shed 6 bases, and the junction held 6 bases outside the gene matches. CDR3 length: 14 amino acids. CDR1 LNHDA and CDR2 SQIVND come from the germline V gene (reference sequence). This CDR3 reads CASSSGQGINEQFF. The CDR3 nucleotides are TGTGCCAGTAGCTCCGGACAGGGGATCAATGAGCAGTTCTTC.

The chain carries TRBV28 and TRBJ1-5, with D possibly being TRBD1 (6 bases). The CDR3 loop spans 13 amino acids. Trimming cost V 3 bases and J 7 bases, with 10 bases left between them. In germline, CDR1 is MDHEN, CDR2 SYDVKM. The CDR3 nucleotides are TGTGCCAGCAGTTTTGGGGGCGAGCAGCCCCAGCATTTT. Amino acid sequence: CASSFGGEQPQHF. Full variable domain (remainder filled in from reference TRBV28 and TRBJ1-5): DVKVTQSSRYLVKRTGEKVFLECVQDMDHENMFWYRQDPGLGLRLIYFSYDVKMKEKGDIPEGYSVSREKKERFSLILESASTNQTSMYLCASSFGGEQPQHFGDGTRLSIL.

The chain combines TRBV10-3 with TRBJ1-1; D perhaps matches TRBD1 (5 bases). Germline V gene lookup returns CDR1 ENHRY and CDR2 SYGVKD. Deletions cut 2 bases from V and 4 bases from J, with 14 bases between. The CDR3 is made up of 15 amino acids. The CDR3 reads CAISEVSGVGTEAFF. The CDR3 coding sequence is TGTGCCATCAGTGAGGTATCGGGGGTAGGCACTGAAGCTTTCTTT.

This CDR3 reads CASSPYQQGNYGYTF. CDR3 DNA sequence: TGTGCCAGCAGCCCCTATCAACAGGGTAACTATGGCTACACCTTC. This chain connects TRBV7-2 to TRBJ1-2, with a weak D call TRBD1 (6 bases). V was shortened by 5 bases and J by 1 base, with 14 bases between the two germline ends. This CDR3 is built from 15 residues. The germline V gene encodes CDR1 SGHTA and CDR2 FQGNSA.

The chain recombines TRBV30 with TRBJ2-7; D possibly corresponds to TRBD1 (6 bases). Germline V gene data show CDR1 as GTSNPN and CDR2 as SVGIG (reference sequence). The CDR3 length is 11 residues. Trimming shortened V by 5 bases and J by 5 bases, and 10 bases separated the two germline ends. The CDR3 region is CAWGGPDEQYF. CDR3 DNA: TGTGCCTGGGGGGGCCCGGACGAGCAGTACTTC.

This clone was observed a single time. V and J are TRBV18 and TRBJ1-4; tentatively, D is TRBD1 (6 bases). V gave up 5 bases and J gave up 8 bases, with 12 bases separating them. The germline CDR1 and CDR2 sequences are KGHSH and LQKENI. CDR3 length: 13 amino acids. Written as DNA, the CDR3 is TGTGCCAGCTCAACGGGGACATCCGAAAAACTGTTTTTT. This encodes CASSTGTSEKLFF.

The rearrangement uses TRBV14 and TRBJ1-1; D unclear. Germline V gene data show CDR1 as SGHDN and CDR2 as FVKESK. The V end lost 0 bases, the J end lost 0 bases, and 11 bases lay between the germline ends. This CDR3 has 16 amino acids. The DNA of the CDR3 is TGTGCCAGCAGCCAAGATATCGGGGTGGTGAACACTGAAGCTTTCTTT. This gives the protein CASSQDIGVVNTEAFF.

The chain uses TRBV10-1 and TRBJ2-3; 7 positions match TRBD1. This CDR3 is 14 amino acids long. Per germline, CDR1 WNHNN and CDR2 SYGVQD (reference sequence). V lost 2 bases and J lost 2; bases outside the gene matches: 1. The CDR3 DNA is TGCGCCAGCAGTGAGACAGGGGTCACAGATACGCAGTATTTT. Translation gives CASSETGVTDTQYF.

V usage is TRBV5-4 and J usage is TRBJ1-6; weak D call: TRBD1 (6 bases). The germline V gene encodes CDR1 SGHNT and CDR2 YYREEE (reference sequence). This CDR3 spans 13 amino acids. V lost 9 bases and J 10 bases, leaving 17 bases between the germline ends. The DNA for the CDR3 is TGTGCCACTTCCGCGGGGGGGCCCTCACCCCTCCACTTT. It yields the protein CATSAGGPSPLHF.

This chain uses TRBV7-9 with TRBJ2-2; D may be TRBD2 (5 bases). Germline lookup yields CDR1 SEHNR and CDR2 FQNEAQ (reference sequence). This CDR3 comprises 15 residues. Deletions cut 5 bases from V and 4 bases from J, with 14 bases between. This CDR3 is CASSPGGVSTGELFF. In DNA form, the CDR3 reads TGTGCCAGCAGCCCCGGAGGTGTGAGCACCGGGGAGCTGTTTTTT.

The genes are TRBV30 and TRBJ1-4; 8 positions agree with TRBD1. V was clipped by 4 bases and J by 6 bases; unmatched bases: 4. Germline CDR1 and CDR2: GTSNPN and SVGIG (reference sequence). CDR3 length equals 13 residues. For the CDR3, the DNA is TGTGCCTGGATAGGACAGGGAGATGAAAAACTGTTTTTT. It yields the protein CAWIGQGDEKLFF.

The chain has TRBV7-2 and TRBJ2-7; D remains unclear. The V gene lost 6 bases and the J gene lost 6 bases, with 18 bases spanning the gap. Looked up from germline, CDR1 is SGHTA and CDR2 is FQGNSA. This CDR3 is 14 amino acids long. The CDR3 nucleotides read TGTGCCAGCAGTCCTGGACGAGTCCCCGGCGAGCAGTACTTC. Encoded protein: CASSPGRVPGEQYF.

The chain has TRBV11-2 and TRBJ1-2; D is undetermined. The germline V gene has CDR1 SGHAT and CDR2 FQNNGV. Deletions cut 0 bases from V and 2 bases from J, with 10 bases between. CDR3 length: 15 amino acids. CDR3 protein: CASSLEWGTNYGYTF. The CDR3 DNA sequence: TGTGCCAGCAGCTTAGAATGGGGAACCAACTATGGCTACACCTTC. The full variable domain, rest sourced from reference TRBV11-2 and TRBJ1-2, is EAGVAQSPRYKIIEKRQSVAFWCNPISGHATLYWYQQILGQGPKLLIQFQNNGVVDDSQLPKDRFSAERLKGVDSTLKIQPAKLEDSAVYLCASSLEWGTNYGYTFGSGTRLTVV.

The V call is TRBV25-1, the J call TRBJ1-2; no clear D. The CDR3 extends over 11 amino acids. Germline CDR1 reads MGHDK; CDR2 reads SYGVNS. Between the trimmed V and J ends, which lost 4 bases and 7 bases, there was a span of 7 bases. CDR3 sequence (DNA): TGTGCCAGCAGTGTTGGGGTTGGCTACACCTTC. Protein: CASSVGVGYTF.

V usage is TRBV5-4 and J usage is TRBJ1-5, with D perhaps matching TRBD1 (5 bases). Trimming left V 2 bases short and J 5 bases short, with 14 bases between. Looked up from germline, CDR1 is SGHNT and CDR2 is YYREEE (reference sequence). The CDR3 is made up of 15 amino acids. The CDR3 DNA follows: TGTGCCAGCAGCTTTGGGGGGATGAGGGATCAGCCCCAGCATTTT. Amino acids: CASSFGGMRDQPQHF.

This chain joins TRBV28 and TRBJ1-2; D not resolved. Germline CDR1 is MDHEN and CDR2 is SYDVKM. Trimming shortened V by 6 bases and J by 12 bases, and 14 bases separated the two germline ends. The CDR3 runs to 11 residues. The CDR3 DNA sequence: TGTGCCAGCAGCCTGGAGGAGGGCCACACCTTC. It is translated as CASSLEEGHTF.

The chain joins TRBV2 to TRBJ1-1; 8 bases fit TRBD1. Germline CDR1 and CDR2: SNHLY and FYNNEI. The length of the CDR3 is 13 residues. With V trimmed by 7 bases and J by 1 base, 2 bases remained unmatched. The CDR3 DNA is TGTGCCAGCAACGGACAGGGGAACACTGAAGCTTTCTTT. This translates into CASNGQGNTEAFF. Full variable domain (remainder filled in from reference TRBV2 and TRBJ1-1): EPEVTQTPSHQVTQMGQEVILRCVPISNHLYFYWYRQILGQKVEFLVSFYNNEISEKSEIFDDQFSVERPDGSNFTLKIRSTKLEDSAMYFCASNGQGNTEAFFGQGTRLTVV.

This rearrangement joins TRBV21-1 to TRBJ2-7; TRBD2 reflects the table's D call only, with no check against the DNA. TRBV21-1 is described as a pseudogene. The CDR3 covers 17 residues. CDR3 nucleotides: TGTGCCAGCAGCAAACGCGGAGTCGCCTCCGGAAAATACGAGCAGTACTTC. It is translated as CASSKRGVASGKYEQYF.

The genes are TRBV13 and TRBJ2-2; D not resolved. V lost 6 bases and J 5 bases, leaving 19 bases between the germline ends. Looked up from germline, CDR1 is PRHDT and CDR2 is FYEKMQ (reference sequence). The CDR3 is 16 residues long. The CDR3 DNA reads TGTGCCAGCAGGATTAGAAAACTCCCTGGGACCGGGGAGCTGTTTTTT. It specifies CASRIRKLPGTGELFF.

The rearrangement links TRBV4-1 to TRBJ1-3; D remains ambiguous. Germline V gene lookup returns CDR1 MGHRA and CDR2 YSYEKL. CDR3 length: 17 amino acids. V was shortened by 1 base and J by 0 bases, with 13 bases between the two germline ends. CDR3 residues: CASSQVGGPISGNTIYF. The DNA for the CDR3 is TGCGCCAGCAGCCAAGTCGGAGGGCCCATCTCTGGAAACACCATATATTTT.

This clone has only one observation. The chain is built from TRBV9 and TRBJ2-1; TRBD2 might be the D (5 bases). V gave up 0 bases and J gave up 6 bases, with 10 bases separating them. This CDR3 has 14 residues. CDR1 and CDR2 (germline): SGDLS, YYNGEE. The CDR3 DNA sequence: TGTGCCAGCAGCGTAGTTCCGGGGTTCAATGAGCAGTTCTTC. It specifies CASSVVPGFNEQFF.